One sample yielded the 20 T cell receptor beta chains listed below, sequenced in a study of patients and donors after allogeneic stem cell transplantation (TCRdb year 2020). Library generation was performed with RT-PCR. Sequenced using a NextSeq 550. TCRdb reprocessing: public reads trimmed at Q25 with fastp, clones called with MiXCR, in-frame beta chains kept. Entries are consolidated by CDR3 protein sequence, retaining the most common genes and DNA. Recorded for this sample are roughly 200,000 distinct CDR3 sequences; over 30% of them occurred a single time. The ten largest clones capture approximately 10% of the sample. Sequencing was carried out using blood, either unsorted or a sorted T cell fraction (not recorded which). These receptors originate from a human donor who was either an allogeneic HSCT recipient or a stem cell or donor lymphocyte infusion donor (not recorded which). It is not recorded whose cells these are; they may come from a transplant donor.

The chain combines TRBV3-1 with TRBJ2-3, with 8 bases lining up with TRBD2. The CDR3 has 19 residues. Losses at the gene ends were 3 bases for V and 2 bases for J; bases not matched to a gene: 16. Germline-derived CDR1 and CDR2 are LGHDT and YNNKEL (reference sequence). The CDR3, as DNA: TGTGCCAGCAGCCAGGGTACAGCGGGGGCCCTAACTTACACAGATACGCAGTATTTT. Residues: CASSQGTAGALTYTDTQYF.

This clonotype has only a few counts. The gene calls are TRBV10-2 and TRBJ2-5; tentatively, D is TRBD1 (6 bases). The CDR3 covers 14 residues. Germline V gene sequence: CDR1 WSHSY, CDR2 SAAADI. V lost 4 bases and J lost 4, with 13 bases in between. Written as DNA, the CDR3 is TGCGCCAGCAGTGGGGGGCCAAATGTAGAGACCCAGTACTTC. Amino acids: CASSGGPNVETQYF.

The rearrangement links TRBV7-9 to TRBJ1-4; 7 positions match TRBD1. Germline V gene lookup returns CDR1 SEHNR and CDR2 FQNEAQ (reference sequence). V gave up 5 bases and J gave up 7 bases; unmatched junction bases: 7. The length of the CDR3 is 14 residues. CDR3 coding DNA: TGTGCCAGCAGCCCAGACAGGGTTCGTGAAAAACTGTTTTTT. Amino acid sequence: CASSPDRVREKLFF.

This sequence joins TRBV12-3 or TRBV12-4 and TRBJ2-7; D might be TRBD2 (5 bases). The V gene lost 2 bases and the J gene lost 6 bases, with 14 bases spanning the gap. CDR3 length equals 14 residues. The CDR3 DNA reads as TGTGCCAGCAGTTTAAGAGGGTCCGACGGCGAGCAGTACTTC. Residues: CASSLRGSDGEQYF.

The chain uses TRBV7-9 and TRBJ2-5, with TRBD2 identical over 13 bases. The ends lost 5 bases at V and 3 bases at J; junction bases unmatched: 12. The CDR3 loop spans 18 amino acids. The V gene's germline CDR1 is SEHNR and CDR2 FQNEAQ (reference sequence). The CDR3 reads CASSLSRLAGGTEETQYF. DNA of the CDR3: TGTGCCAGCAGCCTCTCGCGACTAGCGGGGGGCACAGAAGAGACCCAGTACTTC.

The rearrangement links TRBV5-4 to TRBJ2-3, with D hard to call. Germline V gene lookup returns CDR1 SGHNT and CDR2 YYREEE (reference sequence). V gave up 5 bases and J gave up 3 bases, with 4 bases separating them. The CDR3 runs to 11 residues. CDR3 sequence reads: CASSATDTQYF. The CDR3 nucleotides read TGTGCCAGCAGTGCGACAGATACGCAGTATTTT. Combining the CDR3 with reference TRBV5-4 and TRBJ2-3 gives the whole variable domain ETGVTQSPTHLIKTRGQQVTLRCSSQSGHNTVSWYQQALGQGPQFIFQYYREEENGRGNFPPRFSGLQFPNYSSELNVNALELDDSALYLCASSATDTQYFGPGTRLTVL.

This clonotype occurred once. This rearrangement joins TRBV7-3 to TRBJ1-6; 9 nucleotides align to TRBD1. The CDR3 has 15 amino acids. Per the germline V gene, CDR1 is SGHTA and CDR2 is FQGTGA. The junction had 8 bases not matched to a gene; V was cut back by 5 bases and J by 9 bases. The CDR3 DNA reads TGTGCCAGCAGCGCGACCGGGACAGGGAGTTCACCCCTCCACTTT. It specifies CASSATGTGSSPLHF.

This clonotype turned up a few times. The chain uses TRBV29-1 and TRBJ1-1; the D is unclear. The V end was cut by 0 bases, the J end by 0 bases, with 5 bases between. Per germline, CDR1 SQVTM and CDR2 ANQGSEA. CDR3 length: 13 residues. CDR3 residues: CSVEDRLNTEAFF. In DNA form, the CDR3 reads TGCAGCGTTGAAGACCGACTGAACACTGAAGCTTTCTTT.

This clonotype was counted only a few times. This chain uses TRBV18 with TRBJ1-4, with 9 positions matching TRBD1. The CDR3 is 14 amino acids. The J segment lost 11 bases and the V segment lost 4 bases, leaving 8 bases of the junction unmatched. CDR1 KGHSH and CDR2 LQKENI come from the germline V gene. The CDR3 sequence is CASSLGQGMVKLFF. The CDR3 DNA reads as TGTGCCAGCTCACTAGGACAGGGGATGGTGAAACTGTTTTTT.

The table lists this clonotype with a few counts. V and J are TRBV7-9 and TRBJ2-7; D gene unclear. The length of the CDR3 is 14 residues. The germline V gene encodes CDR1 SEHNR and CDR2 FQNEAQ (reference sequence). V lost 1 base and J lost 4, with 11 bases in between. The CDR3 nucleotides are TGTGCCAGCAGCTTAGGAGGCTCCCTTTACGAGCAGTACTTC. Translated: CASSLGGSLYEQYF. Looking up the rest from reference TRBV7-9 and TRBJ2-7 gives the full variable domain: DTGVSQNPRHKITKRGQNVTFRCDPISEHNRLYWYRQTLGQGPEFLTYFQNEAQLEKSRLLSDRFSAERPKGSFSTLEIQRTEQGDSAMYLCASSLGGSLYEQYFGPGTRLTVT.

This chain connects TRBV7-2 to TRBJ1-6, with D hard to call. There are 12 residues in the CDR3. Germline V lookup: CDR1 SGHTA, CDR2 FQGNSA. V lost 5 bases and J lost 8, with 7 bases in between. The CDR3 sequence is CASSLSDSPLHF. Written as DNA, the CDR3 is TGTGCCAGCAGCCTCAGTGATTCACCCCTCCACTTT. Full variable domain (outside the CDR3, taken from reference TRBV7-2 and TRBJ1-6): GAGVSQSPSNKVTEKGKDVELRCDPISGHTALYWYRQSLGQGLEFLIYFQGNSAPDKSGLPSDRFSAERTGGSVSTLTIQRTQQEDSAVYLCASSLSDSPLHFGNGTRLTVT.

The J gene is TRBJ2-7, the V gene TRBV10-3; D is perhaps TRBD2 (7 bases). V shed 3 bases and J shed 2 bases, with 11 bases lying between them. The CDR3 has 14 residues. Germline V lookup: CDR1 ENHRY, CDR2 SYGVKD. CDR3 in amino acids: CAISDRGGTYEQYF. The CDR3 nucleotides read TGTGCCATCAGTGATAGGGGGGGTACCTACGAGCAGTACTTC.

The table lists this clonotype with a few counts. V usage is TRBV7-2 and J usage is TRBJ1-2; D gene uncertain. The V gene lost 3 bases and the J gene lost 8 bases, with 19 bases spanning the gap. The CDR3 is made up of 15 amino acids. Germline-derived CDR1 and CDR2 are SGHTA and FQGNSA. The CDR3 region has the DNA TGTGCCAGCAGCTTCGTCGTTGGAGGTATTGAGGGCTACACCTTC. Encoded protein: CASSFVVGGIEGYTF. The full variable domain, its missing parts supplied by reference TRBV7-2 and TRBJ1-2, is GAGVSQSPSNKVTEKGKDVELRCDPISGHTALYWYRQSLGQGLEFLIYFQGNSAPDKSGLPSDRFSAERTGGSVSTLTIQRTQQEDSAVYLCASSFVVGGIEGYTFGSGTRLTVV.

In its sample, this clonotype was seen a few times. V gene TRBV25-1 combines with J gene TRBJ1-1; D might be TRBD1 (6 bases). The CDR3 consists of 15 residues. V lost 7 bases and J lost 1, with 16 bases in between. Germline CDR1 and CDR2: MGHDK and SYGVNS. The chain's CDR3 is CASTGRGNPNTEAFF. The CDR3 region has the DNA TGTGCCAGCACCGGCAGGGGTAACCCGAACACTGAAGCTTTCTTT.

This clonotype was seen a few times. J is TRBJ1-1 and V is TRBV5-1; D might be TRBD1 (6 bases). CDR1 is SGHRS, CDR2 YFSETQ, per germline. The CDR3 is 15 amino acids. V was pared by 4 bases and J by 1 base, with 14 bases between. The CDR3 sequence: CASSPQGRENTEAFF. In DNA form, the CDR3 reads TGCGCCAGCAGCCCACAGGGAAGGGAGAACACTGAAGCTTTCTTT. Based on the CDR3 plus reference TRBV5-1 and TRBJ1-1, the full variable domain is KAGVTQTPRYLIKTRGQQVTLSCSPISGHRSVSWYQQTPGQGLQFLFEYFSETQRNKGNFPGRFSGRQFSNSRSEMNVSTLELGDSALYLCASSPQGRENTEAFFGQGTRLTVV.

This rearrangement joins TRBV6-6 to TRBJ1-2; D is ambiguous. The germline CDR1 and CDR2 sequences are MNHNY and SVGAGI (reference sequence). This CDR3 has 15 residues. Trimming stripped 4 bases from V and 1 base from J, with 13 bases between. The CDR3 DNA reads TGTGCCAGCAGTTTAATGGGAGAGGGTAACTATGGCTACACCTTC. Protein product: CASSLMGEGNYGYTF.

The chain is built from TRBV10-3 and TRBJ1-2, with D uncertain. This CDR3 is built from 12 residues. The V and J ends lost 3 bases and 4 bases respectively, with 6 bases between them. Germline V CDR1 and CDR2: ENHRY, SYGVKD. CDR3 region: CAISDDSYGYTF. CDR3 in DNA: TGTGCCATCAGTGACGATTCCTATGGCTACACCTTC.

This clonotype was seen a handful of times. The rearrangement uses TRBV5-1 and TRBJ2-3, with D possibly being TRBD2 (6 bases). The length of the CDR3 is 15 residues. CDR1 and CDR2 from the germline V gene are SGHRS and YFSETQ. Trimming stripped 3 bases from V and 6 bases from J, with 17 bases between. CDR3 in amino acids: CASSSPRGRRDTQYF. The CDR3 DNA follows: TGCGCCAGCAGCTCCCCGCGGGGTAGGCGCGATACGCAGTATTTT.

This clonotype was detected a few times. The gene calls are TRBV7-2 and TRBJ1-2; TRBD1 is a possible D gene (5 bases). The CDR3 consists of 18 residues. The germline V and J ends were trimmed by 3 bases and 5 bases, with 25 bases remaining between them. CDR1 and CDR2 from the germline V gene are SGHTA and FQGNSA. CDR3 amino acids: CASSFGFSGGHLFYGYTF. The CDR3 nucleotides are TGTGCCAGCAGCTTTGGTTTTTCGGGTGGACATCTATTTTATGGCTACACCTTC.

This clonotype has a handful of counts. An end of the junction differs from the germline gene, which may be a read error. The chain combines TRBV5-1 with TRBJ2-6; D is unresolved. This CDR3 has 15 amino acids. The germline V gene encodes CDR1 SGHRS and CDR2 YFSETQ. The CDR3 coding sequence is TGTGCCAGCAGTTTAGTTGGCTCTGGGGCCAACGTCCTGACTTTC. Protein sequence: CASSLVGSGANVLTF.